One and the same sample provided the 17 T cell receptor beta chains below, sequenced in a study of blood T cell repertoires in COVID-19. Data came from immunoSEQ multiplex PCR; TCRdb stores just in-frame clones and leaves some out. The sample gives around 180,000 clones, 70% to 90% of which show up once; roughly 9.8% is in the top ten. The sample taken for sequencing was peripheral blood. The receptors shown here come from a human donor with active or convalescent COVID-19. The donor label of this sample is uncertain.

The V call is TRBV24-1, the J call TRBJ2-3; perhaps TRBD2 as D (5 bases). The V end lost 9 bases, the J end lost 1 base, and 16 bases lay between the germline ends. Looked up from germline, CDR1 is KGHDR and CDR2 is SFDVKD. The CDR3 is 15 amino acids. DNA for the CDR3: TGTGCCACCGCCCGGTCGGGGTCCGGCACAGATACGCAGTATTTT. This sequence encodes CATARSGSGTDTQYF.

This chain joins TRBV5-6 and TRBJ2-7; 7 bases agree with TRBD1. The germline CDR1 and CDR2 sequences are SGHDT and YYEEEE. After removal of 1 base from V and 7 bases from J, the junction contained 8 bases not matched to a gene. This CDR3 is 14 amino acids long. CDR3 nucleotide sequence: TGTGCCAGCAGCTTGTCGGGCAGGGGGATTGAGCAGTACTTC. This gives the protein CASSLSGRGIEQYF.

The V gene is TRBV5-1, the J gene TRBJ2-3, with D possibly being TRBD2 (5 bases). CDR3 size: 14 residues. Germline CDR1 reads SGHRS; CDR2 reads YFSETQ. V lost 3 bases and J lost 7, with 15 bases in between. CDR3 loop: CASSSGIKGHTQYF. The CDR3 DNA reads as TGCGCCAGCAGCTCCGGGATTAAGGGCCATACGCAGTATTTT.

The rearrangement links TRBV5-4 to TRBJ1-5; tentative D call: TRBD1 (5 bases). CDR1 is SGHNT, CDR2 YYREEE, per germline (reference sequence). This CDR3 is 13 amino acids long. Trimming stripped 4 bases from V and 4 bases from J, with 9 bases between. CDR3 loop: CASSQAGNQPQHF. The CDR3 coding sequence is TGTGCCAGCAGCCAAGCAGGGAATCAGCCCCAGCATTTT.

This chain uses TRBV6-5 with TRBJ1-2; no reliable D call. V was trimmed by 6 bases and J by 4 bases, leaving 12 bases between them. The CDR3 is made up of 13 amino acids. Germline assignment: CDR1 MNHEY and CDR2 SVGAGI. The CDR3 sequence is CASSLQMPYGYTF. In nucleotides, the CDR3 is TGTGCCAGCAGCTTACAGATGCCCTATGGCTACACCTTC.

J is TRBJ1-5 and V is TRBV10-2; D is ambiguous. Trimming pared 8 bases from V and 11 bases from J, leaving 10 bases between. CDR3 length: 10 amino acids. Germline assignment: CDR1 WSHSY and CDR2 SAAADI. The CDR3, as DNA: TGCGCCAGCGGGGAGGTGTCCCAGCATTTT. Its protein product is CASGEVSQHF.

This chain connects TRBV7-9 to TRBJ2-2; 7 positions match TRBD2. Looked up from germline, CDR1 is SEHNR and CDR2 is FQNEAQ (reference sequence). Trimming at V came to 8 bases and at J to 2 bases, leaving 11 bases not matched to a gene. The CDR3 has 16 amino acids. The CDR3 DNA sequence: TGTGCCAGCGACGGGGGGAGACACCAAAACACCGGGGAGCTGTTTTTT. It codes for CASDGGRHQNTGELFF.

This clone was counted a few times. The V and J genes are TRBV5-8 and TRBJ2-1; the match to TRBD1 covers 7 bases. Trimming removed 0 bases from V and 15 bases from J; junction bases left unmatched: 9. Germline V gives CDR1 SGHTS, CDR2 YDEGEE. CDR3 length: 13 amino acids. CDR3 sequence: CASSLGQGRLAFF. The CDR3 bases are TGTGCCAGCAGCTTGGGACAGGGCAGGCTCGCGTTCTTC.

The chain links TRBV3-1 (or the pseudogene TRBV3-2) to TRBJ1-2; weak D call: TRBD1 (5 bases). The CDR3 runs 13 residues. CDR1 is LGHDT and CDR2 is YNNKEL in the germline V gene (reference sequence). Trimming removed 1 base from V and 8 bases from J, with 11 bases in between. The CDR3 region is CASSQAGPGGYTF. The CDR3 coding sequence is TGTGCCAGCAGCCAAGCAGGGCCCGGGGGCTACACCTTC.

This chain links TRBV3-1 (or the pseudogene TRBV3-2) with TRBJ1-2; no clear D gene. The CDR3 is 13 residues long. Looked up from germline, CDR1 is LGHDT and CDR2 is YNNKEL (reference sequence). The V and J ends lost 8 bases and 4 bases respectively, with 14 bases between them. The CDR3 nucleotides are TGTGCCAGCCGACCAGGCGGAGGCTATGGCTACACCTTC. Amino acids: CASRPGGGYGYTF.

The genes are TRBV24-1 and TRBJ2-1; possible D gene TRBD2, 6 bases. CDR3 length: 19 residues. Trimming stripped 4 bases from V and 0 bases from J, with 21 bases between. Germline V gene sequence: CDR1 KGHDR, CDR2 SFDVKD. The CDR3 DNA is TGTGCCACCAGTGACCCCCGTGTGGATAGCGGAAACTCCTACAATGAGCAGTTCTTC. Its translation: CATSDPRVDSGNSYNEQFF.

In its sample, this clone was seen a few times. The J gene is TRBJ1-6, the V gene TRBV9; 7 bases agree with TRBD1. CDR3 length: 14 residues. CDR1 SGDLS and CDR2 YYNGEE come from the germline V gene. Trimming cost V 0 bases and J 7 bases; bases outside gene matches: 1. CDR3: CASSVGTGNSPLHF. Here the CDR3 DNA reads TGTGCCAGCAGCGTAGGGACAGGAAATTCACCCCTCCACTTT.

This clone showed up just a few times. The V and J genes are TRBV5-4 and TRBJ1-6; 7 bases match TRBD1. There are 15 residues in the CDR3. Trimming cost V 9 bases and J 4 bases; bases outside gene matches: 10. CDR1 and CDR2 (germline): SGHNT, YYREEE (reference sequence). The CDR3 region has the DNA TGTGCCACTTTCGACAGGGTCGGGTATAATTCACCCCTCCACTTT. This encodes CATFDRVGYNSPLHF.

The rearrangement uses TRBV3-1 (or the pseudogene TRBV3-2) and TRBJ2-2, with TRBD2 as a possible D gene (7 bases). Trimming stripped 7 bases from V and 3 bases from J, with 15 bases between. The CDR3 runs to 15 residues. The germline CDR1 and CDR2 sequences are LGHDT and YNNKEL (reference sequence). Here the CDR3 reads CASTLGGLYTGELFF. For the CDR3, the DNA is TGTGCCAGCACCCTGGGGGGGCTGTACACCGGGGAGCTGTTTTTT.

In the case of this clone: Different DNA sequences within this sample yield the same CDR3. The genes are TRBV30 and TRBJ2-5; tentative D call: TRBD1 (6 bases). Deletions cut 4 bases from V and 5 bases from J, with 11 bases between. Looked up from germline, CDR1 is GTSNPN and CDR2 is SVGIG (reference sequence). The CDR3 is 12 amino acids. The chain's CDR3 is CAWTRGQETQYF. The CDR3 DNA reads as TGTGCCTGGACCAGGGGCCAGGAGACCCAGTACTTC.

The gene calls are TRBV29-1 and TRBJ2-7; 7 bases are shared with TRBD1. The ends lost 5 bases at V and 3 bases at J; junction bases unmatched: 19. CDR1 is SQVTM, CDR2 ANQGSEA, per germline. This CDR3 has 17 amino acids. The CDR3 bases are TGCAGCGTTCCCGGATCAAACCCGGACAGGTTCTACTACGAGCAGTACTTC. This gives the protein CSVPGSNPDRFYYEQYF.

The chain combines TRBV2 with TRBJ2-3, with TRBD1 identical over 8 bases. V shed 6 bases, J shed 5 bases, and the junction held 10 bases outside the gene matches. Germline V CDR1 and CDR2: SNHLY, FYNNEI. This CDR3 has 15 amino acids. The CDR3 DNA is TGTGCCAGCAGCCGCGACAGGGGAGGAGGAGATACGCAGTATTTT. Translated, it gives CASSRDRGGGDTQYF.